This is a list of T cell receptor beta chains from one sample in a study of shared clonotypes between healthy human individuals. The data were produced by immunoSEQ multiplex PCR, yet TCRdb's version contains in-frame clones alone and is incomplete. The sample consists of 1,400,000 or so clones, around 98.5% of them appearing once. The sequenced sample was naive CD4+ T cells sorted from blood. These receptors all stem from a man between 25 and 39 years old in good health. CDR3s include the opening cysteine and the closing phenylalanine or tryptophan. The order of the fields is CDR3 DNA, CDR3 protein, D gene, J gene, clone size, V gene. The D gene is left open where the match is weak. Clone size is shown for a subset of rows, as once, few, many or a class of expanded clone.

DNA: TGTGCCAGCCGGGACAGCAAAAATCAGCCCCAGCATTTT
CDR3: CASRDSKNQPQHF
D: TRBD1
J: TRBJ1-5
size: -
V: TRBV6-1

DNA: TGCGCCAGCCAATTGTCCAGGGCGTATTTAGGAGAGACCCAGTACTTC
CDR3: CASQLSRAYLGETQYF
D: -
J: TRBJ2-5
size: -
V: TRBV5-1

DNA: TGCGCCAGCAGCTCAGACAGGGCTCGGAGTGAAAAACTGTTTTTT
CDR3: CASSSDRARSEKLFF
D: TRBD1
J: TRBJ1-4
size: once
V: TRBV5-1

DNA: TGTGCCAGCAGCCGGGACCTTTACGAGCAGTACTTC
CDR3: CASSRDLYEQYF
D: -
J: TRBJ2-7
size: once
V: TRBV11-3

DNA: TGTGCCAGTAGTATCCCCAATACTGAAGCTTTCTTT
CDR3: CASSIPNTEAFF
D: -
J: TRBJ1-1
size: -
V: TRBV19

DNA: TGCGCCAGCAGAGCTAGCGGGACATACGAGCAGTACTTC
CDR3: CASRASGTYEQYF
D: TRBD2
J: TRBJ2-7
size: -
V: TRBV5-1

DNA: TGTGCCAGCAGCCCTCAGGGGGCGCAGAACACCGGGGAGCTGTTTTTT
CDR3: CASSPQGAQNTGELFF
D: TRBD1
J: TRBJ2-2
size: -
V: TRBV11-3

DNA: TGTGCCAGCAGCCCGGGGCTAGTGGGCTACAATGAGCAGTTCTTC
CDR3: CASSPGLVGYNEQFF
D: -
J: TRBJ2-1
size: -
V: TRBV5-5

DNA: TGTGCCAGCAGCTTAGCCAGACTCAATGAGCAGTTCTTC
CDR3: CASSLARLNEQFF
D: -
J: TRBJ2-1
size: -
V: TRBV11-3

DNA: TGCGCCAGCAGCGGGATGCTAGCGGTGGGGGGAGAGACCCAGTACTTC
CDR3: CASSGMLAVGGETQYF
D: TRBD2
J: TRBJ2-5
size: -
V: TRBV5-1

DNA: TGTGCCAGCAGCTTATCGAGTTTCCTAACCCTCTATGGCTACACCTTC
CDR3: CASSLSSFLTLYGYTF
D: -
J: TRBJ1-2
size: -
V: TRBV7-6